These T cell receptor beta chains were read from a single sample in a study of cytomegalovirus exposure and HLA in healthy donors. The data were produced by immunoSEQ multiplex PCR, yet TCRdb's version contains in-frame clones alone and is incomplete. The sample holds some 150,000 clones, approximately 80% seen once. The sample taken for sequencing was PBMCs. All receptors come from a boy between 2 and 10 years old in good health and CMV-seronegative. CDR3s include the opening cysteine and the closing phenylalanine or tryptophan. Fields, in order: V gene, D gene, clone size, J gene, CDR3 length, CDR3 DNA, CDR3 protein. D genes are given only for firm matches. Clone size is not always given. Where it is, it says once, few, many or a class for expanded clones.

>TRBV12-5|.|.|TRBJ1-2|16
TGTGCTAGTGGTTTGGGCAGGAGGGAACGGGACTATGGCTACACCTTC
CASGLGRRERDYGYTF
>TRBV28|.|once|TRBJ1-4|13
TGTGCCAGCCTCGGGGGAGGAGATGAAAAGCTGTTTTTT
CASLGGGDEKLFF
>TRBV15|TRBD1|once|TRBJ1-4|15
TGTGCCACCAGCAGAGGACGACAGGGTCACGAAAAACTGTTTTTT
CATSRGRQGHEKLFF
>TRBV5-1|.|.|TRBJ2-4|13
TGCGCCAGCAGCTTGGCGGGAGAAAACATTCAGTACTTC
CASSLAGENIQYF
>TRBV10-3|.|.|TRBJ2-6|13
TGTGCCTCAGGGGATGGTGGGGCCAACGTCCTGACTTTC
CASGDGGANVLTF
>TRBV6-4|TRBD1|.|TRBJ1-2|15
TGTGCCAGCAGTGACTCCGTAGGGGGCAGCTATGGCTACACCTTC
CASSDSVGGSYGYTF
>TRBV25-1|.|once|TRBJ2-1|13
TGTGCCAGCAGTGAACCGAGTAGCGGTGAGCAGTTCTTC
CASSEPSSGEQFF
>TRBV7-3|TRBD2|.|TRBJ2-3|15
TGTGCCAGCAGCGTAGCGGGAGGTAGCACAGATACGCAGTATTTT
CASSVAGGSTDTQYF
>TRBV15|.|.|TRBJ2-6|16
TGTGCCACCAGCAGAGATCTGCGCACTGGGGCCAACGTCCTGACTTTC
CATSRDLRTGANVLTF
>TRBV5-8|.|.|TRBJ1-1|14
TGTGCCAGCAGCTTGTCACGGAGGGTCACTGAAGCTTTCTTT
CASSLSRRVTEAFF
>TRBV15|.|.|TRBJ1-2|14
TGTGCCACCAGCTCCCAGACTCCTAACTATGGCTACACCTTC
CATSSQTPNYGYTF
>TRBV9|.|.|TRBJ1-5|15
TGTGCCAGCAGCGGAGGGAACGGGGTCGGGGGTCCCCAGCATTTT
CASSGGNGVGGPQHF
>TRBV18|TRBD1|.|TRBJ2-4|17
TGTGCCAGCTCACGGGTCCCGGGACAGGGATCTCTTAACATTCAGTACTTC
CASSRVPGQGSLNIQYF
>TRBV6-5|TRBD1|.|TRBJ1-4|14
TGTGCCAGCAGGCCGACAGGGGCGCTCGAAAAACTGTTTTTT
CASRPTGALEKLFF
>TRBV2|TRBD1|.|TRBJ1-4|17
TGTGCCAGCAGCTATCAGGGGGCGGTCGGGACTAATGAAAAACTGTTTTTT
CASSYQGAVGTNEKLFF
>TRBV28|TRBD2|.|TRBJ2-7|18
TGTGCCAGCAGAGGAACAGGGGGACTAGCGGGGGCCTCCTACGAGCAGTACTTC
CASRGTGGLAGASYEQYF
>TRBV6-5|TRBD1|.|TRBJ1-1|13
TGTGCCAGCAGCTCCGACAGGGAGACTGAAGCTTTCTTT
CASSSDRETEAFF
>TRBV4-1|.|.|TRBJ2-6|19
TGCGCCAGCAGCCAAGAGTTGGAAGGCGCGGTGGCTGGGGCCAACGTCCTGACTTTC
CASSQELEGAVAGANVLTF
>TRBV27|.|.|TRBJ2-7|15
TGTGCCAGCAGTTGGGCTAGCCGGAGGTCCTACGAGCAGTACTTC
CASSWASRRSYEQYF
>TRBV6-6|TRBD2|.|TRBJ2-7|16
TGTGCCAGCAGTCGAGGACTAGCGGACTACTCCTACGAGCAGTACTTC
CASSRGLADYSYEQYF
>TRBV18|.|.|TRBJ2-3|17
TGTGCCAGCTCACGCTACTGGACAGACTCATCCACAGATACGCAGTATTTT
CASSRYWTDSSTDTQYF
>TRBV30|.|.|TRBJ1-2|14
TGTGCCTGGAGCTCAGGGAGGGGGAACTATGGCTACACCTTC
CAWSSGRGNYGYTF
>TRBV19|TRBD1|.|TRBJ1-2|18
TGTGCCAGTAGTATAGAGGGACAGGGCCCCATCCCCTATAATGACTACACCTTC
CASSIEGQGPIPYNDYTF
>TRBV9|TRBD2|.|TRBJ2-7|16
TGTGCCAGCAGCGTAGGGGAAGGACTAGCTGGCCCCGAGCAGTACTTC
CASSVGEGLAGPEQYF
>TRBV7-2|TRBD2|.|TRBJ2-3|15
TGTGCCAGCAGCCCCGGACTAGCGGGAGGCGTTACGCAGTATTTT
CASSPGLAGGVTQYF
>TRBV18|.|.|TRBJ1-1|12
TGTGCCAGCTCACCCGGGGGGGTGGAGGCTTTCTTT
CASSPGGVEAFF
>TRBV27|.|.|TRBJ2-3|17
TGTGCCAGCAGTTTATTTGGCGGAGGTGGGGGAGGCGATACGCAGTATTTT
CASSLFGGGGGGDTQYF
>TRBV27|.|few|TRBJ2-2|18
TGTGCCAGCAGTTTATTGCCCTTGGCGGGATTGGGCACCGGGGAGCTGTTTTTT
CASSLLPLAGLGTGELFF
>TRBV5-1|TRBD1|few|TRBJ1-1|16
TGCGCCAGCAGCGGTTTCGACTCGACAGGGTTCCCTGAAGCTTTCTTT
CASSGFDSTGFPEAFF
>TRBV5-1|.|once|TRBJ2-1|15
TGCGCCAGCAGCTTGGAAGCTCGCTCCTACAATGAGCAGTTCTTC
CASSLEARSYNEQFF
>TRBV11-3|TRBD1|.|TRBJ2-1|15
TGTGCCAGCAGGTTGAGGGGGCTCTCCTACAATGAGCAGTTCTTC
CASRLRGLSYNEQFF
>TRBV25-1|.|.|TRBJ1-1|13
TGTGCCAGCAGTGAAGACAGACCCCCTGAAGCTTTCTTT
CASSEDRPPEAFF
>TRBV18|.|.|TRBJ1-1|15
TGTGCCAGCTCACCAACTACAGGCATGAACACTGAAGCTTTCTTT
CASSPTTGMNTEAFF
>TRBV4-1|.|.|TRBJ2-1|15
TGCGCCAGCAGCCATCCCGGGACTGGGACCAATGAGCAGTTCTTC
CASSHPGTGTNEQFF
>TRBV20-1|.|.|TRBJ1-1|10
TGCAGTGCTAGACAGCGTGAAGCTTTCTTT
CSARQREAFF
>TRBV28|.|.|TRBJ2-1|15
TGTGCCAGCAGTTTTGGAGCATCGGGCGGGGATGAGCAGTTCTTC
CASSFGASGGDEQFF
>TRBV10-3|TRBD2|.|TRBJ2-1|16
TGTGCCATCAGTGAGTCTGGGGGGGGCTCCTACAATGAGCAGTTCTTC
CAISESGGGSYNEQFF
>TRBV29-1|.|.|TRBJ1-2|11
TGCAGCGTTGAACACAGTGATGGCTACACCTTC
CSVEHSDGYTF
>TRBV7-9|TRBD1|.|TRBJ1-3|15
TGTGCCAGCAGTCTTCAGCAGGGGGCTGGAAACACCATATATTTT
CASSLQQGAGNTIYF
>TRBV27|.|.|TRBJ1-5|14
TGTGCCAGCAGTTCCCCATTACAGGGCCAGCCCCAGCATTTT
CASSSPLQGQPQHF
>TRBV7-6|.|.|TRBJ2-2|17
TGTGCCAGCAGTCTCCGGGACGCCAGGGGGAGGACCGGGGAGCTGTTTTTT
CASSLRDARGRTGELFF
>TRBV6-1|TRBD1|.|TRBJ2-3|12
TGTGCCACCGACAGGGGGGCAGATACGCAGTATTTT
CATDRGADTQYF
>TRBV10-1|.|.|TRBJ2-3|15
TGCGCCAGCAGTGAGACGGGAACTAGCACAGATACGCAGTATTTT
CASSETGTSTDTQYF
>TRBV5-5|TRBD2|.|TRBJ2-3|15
TGTGCCAGCAGTCCCGGGACTAGCGCGTCAGATACGCAGTATTTT
CASSPGTSASDTQYF
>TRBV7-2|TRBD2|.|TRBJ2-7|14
TGTGCCAGCAGCTACAGCGGGAGAGGCTACGAGCAGTACTTC
CASSYSGRGYEQYF
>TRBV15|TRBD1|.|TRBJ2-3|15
TGTGCCACCAGCACAACCGGGACAGCGACGGATACGCAGTATTTT
CATSTTGTATDTQYF
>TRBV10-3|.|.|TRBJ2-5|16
TGTGCCATAAGAGGTGGCGGGGTGATTTGGAATGAGACCCAGTACTTC
CAIRGGGVIWNETQYF
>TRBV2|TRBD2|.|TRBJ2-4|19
TGTGCCAGCAGTTCCCGGACTAGCGGGGGGATAGGAGCCAAAAACATTCAGTACTTC
CASSSRTSGGIGAKNIQYF